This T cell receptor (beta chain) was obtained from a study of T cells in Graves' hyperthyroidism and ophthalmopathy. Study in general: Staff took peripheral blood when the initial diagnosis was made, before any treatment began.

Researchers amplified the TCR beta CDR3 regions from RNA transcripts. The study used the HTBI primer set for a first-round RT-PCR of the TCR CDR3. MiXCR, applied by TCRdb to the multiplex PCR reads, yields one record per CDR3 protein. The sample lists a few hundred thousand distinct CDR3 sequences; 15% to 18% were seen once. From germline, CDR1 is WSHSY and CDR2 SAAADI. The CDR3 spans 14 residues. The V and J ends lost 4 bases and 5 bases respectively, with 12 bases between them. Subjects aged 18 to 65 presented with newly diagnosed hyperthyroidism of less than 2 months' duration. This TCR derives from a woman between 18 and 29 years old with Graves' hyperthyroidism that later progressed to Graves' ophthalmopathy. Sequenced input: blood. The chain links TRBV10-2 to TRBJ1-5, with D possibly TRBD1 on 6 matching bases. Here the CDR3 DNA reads TGCGCCAGCAGTGTCAACAGGGTCGATCAGCCCCAGCATTTT. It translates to CASSVNRVDQPQHF.